This T cell receptor (beta chain) derives from a study of read filtering for tumor transcriptome and immune sequencing. Study-level background: RNA-seq yielded only roughly 75 to 1273 TCR reads, IR-seq about 3.5 to 11 million.

Molecular barcoded adaptors covering alpha/delta and beta/gamma chains were used on 400 ng RNA. TCRdb processed the reads anew with MiXCR; each CDR3 protein has one entry. The sample holds roughly 130,000 distinct CDR3 sequences, 10% to 15% seen once. At the time of active disease, bone marrow was collected from every patient. The CDR3 has 14 amino acids. Germline assignment: CDR1 KGHSH and CDR2 LQKENI. The ends lost 2 bases at V and 4 bases at J; junction bases unmatched: 4. This clonotype was detected many times. The sequence derives from a donor aged 40 or over with multiple myeloma. The gene calls are TRBV18 and TRBJ2-5; 7 bases align to TRBD1. Input material: a population of CD138-negative cells sorted from bone marrow. CDR3 residues: CASSPRQGSETQYF. CDR3 bases: TGTGCCAGCTCACCAAGACAGGGCTCAGAGACCCAGTACTTC.